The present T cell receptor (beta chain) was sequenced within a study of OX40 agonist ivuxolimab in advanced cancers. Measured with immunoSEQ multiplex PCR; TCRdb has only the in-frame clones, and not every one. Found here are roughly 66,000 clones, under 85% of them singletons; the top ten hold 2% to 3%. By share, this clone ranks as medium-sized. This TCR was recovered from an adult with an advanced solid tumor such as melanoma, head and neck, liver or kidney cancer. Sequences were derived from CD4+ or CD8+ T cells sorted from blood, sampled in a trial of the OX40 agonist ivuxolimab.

The DNA for the CDR3 is TGTGCCAGCAGCCAAGAAATTCCGGCGGGAGGGAGCTCCTACGAGCAGTACTTC. Translation gives CASSQEIPAGGSSYEQYF. J is TRBJ2-7 and V is TRBV4-2, with 9 nucleotides matching TRBD2. V gave up 0 bases and J gave up 0 bases; unmatched junction bases: 9. Germline CDR1 LGHNA, CDR2 YNFKEQ. The CDR3 contains 18 residues.